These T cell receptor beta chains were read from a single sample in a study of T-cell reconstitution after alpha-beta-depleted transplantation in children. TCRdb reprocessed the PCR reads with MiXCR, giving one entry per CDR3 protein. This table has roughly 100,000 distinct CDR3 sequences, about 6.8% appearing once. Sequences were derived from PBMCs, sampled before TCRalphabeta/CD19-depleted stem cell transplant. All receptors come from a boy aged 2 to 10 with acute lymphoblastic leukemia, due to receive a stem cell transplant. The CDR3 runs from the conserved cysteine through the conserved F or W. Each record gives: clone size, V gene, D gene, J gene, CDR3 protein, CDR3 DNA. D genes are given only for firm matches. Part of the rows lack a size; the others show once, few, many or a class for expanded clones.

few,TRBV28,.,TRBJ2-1,CASSPGGPQRNEQFF,TGTGCCAGCAGTCCTGGTGGACCCCAAAGGAATGAGCAGTTCTTC
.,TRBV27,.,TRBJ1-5,CASSHRAGQPQHF,TGTGCCAGCAGCCACAGGGCTGGTCAGCCCCAGCATTTT
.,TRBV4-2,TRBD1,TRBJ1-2,CASSQDLGQTYGYTF,TGTGCCAGCAGCCAAGATCTGGGACAGACCTATGGCTACACCTTC
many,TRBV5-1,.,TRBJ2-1,CASSWDVNEQFF,TGCGCCAGCAGCTGGGATGTAAATGAGCAGTTCTTC
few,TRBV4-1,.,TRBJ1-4,CASSLFPRGTLNEKLFF,TGCGCCAGCAGCCTCTTCCCCCGAGGGACACTTAATGAAAAACTGTTTTTT
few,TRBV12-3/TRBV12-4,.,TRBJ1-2,CASSLGVYGYTF,TGTGCCAGCAGTTTAGGGGTCTATGGCTACACCTTC
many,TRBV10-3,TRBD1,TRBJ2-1,CAISWTGINEQFF,TGTGCCATCAGTTGGACAGGAATCAATGAGCAGTTCTTC
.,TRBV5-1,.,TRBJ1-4,CASSWDAKNEKLFF,TGCGCCAGCAGCTGGGACGCAAAGAATGAAAAACTGTTTTTT
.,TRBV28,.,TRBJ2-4,CARSLLGVGASGKNIQYF,TGTGCCAGAAGTTTGTTGGGGGTGGGCGCATCGGGCAAAAACATTCAGTACTTC
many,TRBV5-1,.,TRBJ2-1,CASSWETGSSGGDEQFF,TGCGCCAGCAGCTGGGAGACAGGTTCTAGCGGAGGGGATGAGCAGTTCTTC
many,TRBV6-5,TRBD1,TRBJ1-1,CASSYLPGQLNTEAFF,TGTGCCAGCAGTTACTTACCGGGACAGCTGAACACTGAAGCTTTCTTT
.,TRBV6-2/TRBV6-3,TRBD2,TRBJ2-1,CASSYLGLAGGPTSYNEQFF,TGTGCCAGCAGTTACTTGGGACTAGCGGGGGGGCCAACCTCCTACAATGAGCAGTTCTTC
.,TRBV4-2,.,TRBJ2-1,CASSQVSGTPTYDNDQFF,TGTGCCAGCAGCCAAGTTTCCGGGACCCCAACCTACGACAATGATCAGTTCTTC
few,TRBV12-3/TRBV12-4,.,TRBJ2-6,CARPLQFFSGANVLTF,TGTGCCAGACCATTACAGTTCTTCTCTGGGGCCAACGTCCTGACTTTC
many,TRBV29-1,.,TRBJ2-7,CSVRDYEQYF,TGCAGCGTTCGAGATTACGAGCAGTACTTC
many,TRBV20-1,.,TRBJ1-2,CSASTGEPNYGYTF,TGCAGTGCTAGTACCGGGGAGCCCAACTATGGCTACACCTTC
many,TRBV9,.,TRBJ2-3,CASSVTSITDTQYF,TGTGCCAGCAGCGTAACGTCTATCACAGATACGCAGTATTTT
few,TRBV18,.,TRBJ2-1,CASSPDQSSYNEQFF,TGTGCCAGCTCTCCCGACCAGAGCTCCTACAATGAGCAGTTCTTC
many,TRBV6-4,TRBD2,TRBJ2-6,CASSGGPTDGANVLTF,TGTGCCAGCTCGGGGGGGCCAACGGATGGGGCCAACGTCCTGACTTTC
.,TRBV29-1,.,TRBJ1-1,CSVGSGVNTEAFF,TGCAGCGTTGGCTCAGGGGTGAACACTGAAGCTTTCTTT
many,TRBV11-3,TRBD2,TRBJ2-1,CASSTAGTSGDNEQFF,TGTGCCAGCAGCACGGCCGGGACTAGCGGGGATAATGAGCAGTTCTTC
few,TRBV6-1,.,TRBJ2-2,CASSSREFGLTGELFF,TGTGCCAGCAGTAGCAGGGAGTTTGGACTCACCGGGGAGCTGTTTTTT
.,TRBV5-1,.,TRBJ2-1,CASLDRESYNEQFF,TGCGCCAGCTTGGATAGGGAGTCCTACAATGAGCAGTTCTTC
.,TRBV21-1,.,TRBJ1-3,CASSKAKSGSSGNTIYF,TGTGCCAGCAGCAAAGCCAAATCAGGGAGCTCTGGAAACACCATATATTTT
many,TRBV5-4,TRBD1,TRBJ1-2,CASSSTGGVKYGYTF,TGTGCCAGCAGCTCGACAGGGGGGGTAAAATATGGCTACACCTTC
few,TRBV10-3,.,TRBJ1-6,CAIREGASSPLHF,TGTGCCATCAGGGAGGGAGCGAGTTCACCCCTCCACTTT
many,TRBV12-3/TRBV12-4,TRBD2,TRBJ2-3,CASSLERGSTDTQYF,TGTGCCAGCAGTTTAGAGCGGGGGTCCACAGATACGCAGTATTTT
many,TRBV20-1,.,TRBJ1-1,CSAVNRVSMNTEAFF,TGCAGTGCCGTTAACAGGGTCTCAATGAACACTGAAGCTTTCTTT
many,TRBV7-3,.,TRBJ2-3,CASSLTSSDTQYF,TGTGCCAGCAGCTTAACTAGCTCAGATACGCAGTATTTT
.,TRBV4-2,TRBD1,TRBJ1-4,CASSSGPGGSSTNEKLFF,TGTGCCAGCAGCTCAGGGCCAGGGGGATCTTCAACTAATGAAAAACTGTTTTTT
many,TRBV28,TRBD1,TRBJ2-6,CAILPTGSGANVLTF,TGTGCCATCCTCCCGACAGGGTCTGGGGCCAACGTCCTGACTTTC
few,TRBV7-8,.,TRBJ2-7,CASSLHIARAYEQYF,TGTGCCAGCAGCTTACATATAGCCCGAGCCTACGAGCAGTACTTC
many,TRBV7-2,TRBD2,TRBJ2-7,CASSPSTGGYEQYF,TGTGCCAGCAGCCCCTCGACGGGGGGCTACGAGCAGTACTTC
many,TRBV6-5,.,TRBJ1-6,CASSYSGGNSPLHF,TGTGCCAGCAGTTACTCTGGCGGTAATTCACCCCTCCACTTT
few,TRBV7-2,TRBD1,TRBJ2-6,CASSRDRAKIGANVLTF,TGTGCCAGCAGCCGGGACAGGGCTAAAATCGGGGCCAACGTCCTGACTTTC
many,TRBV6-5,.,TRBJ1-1,CASSFLDRTEAFF,TGTGCCAGCAGTTTCCTAGACCGGACTGAAGCTTTCTTT
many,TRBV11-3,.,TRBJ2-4,CASSLGPRAGVGGKNIQYF,TGTGCCAGCAGCTTAGGCCCGCGGGCGGGCGTGGGAGGCAAAAACATTCAGTACTTC
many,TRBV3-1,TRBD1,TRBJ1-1,CASSQVGQTRRGAFF,TGTGCCAGCAGCCAAGTGGGACAGACCCGGAGGGGGGCTTTCTTT
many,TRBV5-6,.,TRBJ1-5,CASSLASGQPQHF,TGTGCCAGCAGCTTGGCGAGTGGGCAGCCCCAGCATTTT
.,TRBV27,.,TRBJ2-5,CASSWGKGGSVETQYF,TGTGCCAGCAGTTGGGGCAAGGGTGGTTCGGTAGAGACCCAGTACTTC
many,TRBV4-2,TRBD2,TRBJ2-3,CASSQPRLAGALPDTQYF,TGTGCCAGCAGCCAACCACGTCTAGCGGGGGCCCTCCCAGATACGCAGTATTTT
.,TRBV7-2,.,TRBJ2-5,CASSLGAQQETQYF,TGTGCCAGCAGCTTAGGTGCACAGCAAGAGACCCAGTACTTC
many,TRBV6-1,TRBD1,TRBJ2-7,CASTLTGTNEQYF,TGTGCCAGCACCCTGACAGGGACCAACGAGCAGTACTTC
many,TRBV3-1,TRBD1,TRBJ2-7,CASSQSGDRGRYEQYF,TGTGCCAGCAGCCAGAGCGGGGACAGGGGAAGGTACGAGCAGTACTTC
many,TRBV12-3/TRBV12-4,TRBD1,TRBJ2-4,CASSWTGGGKNIQYF,TGTGCCAGCAGTTGGACAGGGGGAGGCAAAAACATTCAGTACTTC
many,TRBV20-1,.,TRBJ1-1,CSAQRREGPTEAFF,TGCAGTGCCCAAAGGCGGGAGGGCCCAACTGAAGCTTTCTTT
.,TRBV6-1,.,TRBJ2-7,CASMGGGAYEQYF,TGTGCCAGCATGGGGGGCGGGGCCTACGAGCAGTACTTC